What follows are 18 T cell receptor beta chains derived from one specimen sequenced in a study of blood T cell repertoires in COVID-19. Using immunoSEQ multiplex PCR, the repertoire was profiled, and TCRdb retains in-frame clones only, with some absent. The sample holds over 200,000 clones; 85% to 90% are singletons and the top ten take less than 3.5%. The sequenced sample consisted of peripheral blood. The receptors shown here come from a man aged 30 to 39 with COVID-19, enrolled during active disease.

The genes are TRBV7-3 and TRBJ2-1; possible D gene TRBD2, 5 bases. The V end lost 5 bases, the J end lost 5 bases, and 10 bases lay between the germline ends. The CDR3 loop spans 13 amino acids. Germline assignment: CDR1 SGHTA and CDR2 FQGTGA. This CDR3 is CASSPGLNNEQFF. DNA of the CDR3: TGTGCCAGCAGCCCCGGACTGAACAATGAGCAGTTCTTC.

The chain carries TRBV19 and TRBJ2-2; the D is unclear. CDR3 size: 17 residues. The V end lost 3 bases, the J end lost 5 bases, and 19 bases lay between the germline ends. CDR1 is LNHDA, CDR2 SQIVND, per germline (reference sequence). CDR3 region: CASSIPRMGRSTGELFF. The CDR3 DNA sequence: TGTGCCAGTAGTATCCCCCGGATGGGTCGGAGTACCGGGGAGCTGTTTTTT.

This clone was counted a single time. The chain couples TRBV7-3 to TRBJ1-2, with 10 bases matching TRBD1. The CDR3 length is 13 residues. Trimming cost V 5 bases and J 6 bases; bases outside gene matches: 3. The V gene's germline CDR1 is SGHTA and CDR2 FQGTGA. CDR3 residues: CASSPGQGNGYTF. CDR3 bases: TGTGCCAGCAGCCCGGGACAGGGGAATGGCTACACCTTC.

V usage is TRBV4-1 and J usage is TRBJ2-7; 8 bases match TRBD1. From germline, CDR1 is MGHRA and CDR2 YSYEKL. After removal of 1 base from V and 2 bases from J, the junction contained 7 bases not matched to a gene. CDR3 length: 16 amino acids. This CDR3 reads CASSQGLGQAPYEQYF. The CDR3 DNA reads as TGCGCCAGCAGCCAAGGCTTGGGACAGGCCCCCTACGAGCAGTACTTC.

This clone was detected only a few times. J is TRBJ1-5 and V is TRBV18; 7 bases map to TRBD1. V lost 2 bases and J lost 6; bases outside the gene matches: 10. The CDR3 consists of 16 residues. Germline V CDR1 and CDR2: KGHSH, LQKENI. The CDR3 sequence is CASSPGSGGSRQPQHF. CDR3 sequence (DNA): TGTGCCAGCTCACCAGGGTCAGGGGGAAGTCGTCAGCCCCAGCATTTT.

The chain uses TRBV5-4 and TRBJ1-2; a possible D gene is TRBD1 (6 bases). V was trimmed by 4 bases and J by 8 bases, leaving 15 bases between them. Germline V gene data show CDR1 as SGHNT and CDR2 as YYREEE (reference sequence). The CDR3 has 13 residues. Written as DNA, the CDR3 is TGTGCCAGCAGCCAGATACAGGGAGGGGGCTACACCTTC. As protein: CASSQIQGGGYTF.

The chain uses TRBV2 and TRBJ2-2, with 10 nucleotides matching TRBD1. V lost 6 bases and J lost 5; bases outside the gene matches: 6. The CDR3 sequence is 15 residues long. The germline V gene encodes CDR1 SNHLY and CDR2 FYNNEI. This chain's CDR3 is CASRPGTGVTGELFF. In DNA, the CDR3 is TGTGCCAGCAGGCCCGGGACAGGGGTGACCGGGGAGCTGTTTTTT. Combining the CDR3 with reference TRBV2 and TRBJ2-2 gives the whole variable domain EPEVTQTPSHQVTQMGQEVILRCVPISNHLYFYWYRQILGQKVEFLVSFYNNEISEKSEIFDDQFSVERPDGSNFTLKIRSTKLEDSAMYFCASRPGTGVTGELFFGEGSRLTVL.

This sequence joins TRBV15 and TRBJ1-2; the D gene is possibly TRBD1 (5 bases). This CDR3 is 15 amino acids long. Trimming cost V 0 bases and J 4 bases, with 12 bases left between them. CDR1 is LNHNV, CDR2 YYDKDF, per germline (reference sequence). CDR3 amino acids: CATSRDLGQSYGYTF. In DNA form, the CDR3 reads TGTGCCACCAGCAGAGATCTGGGGCAAAGCTATGGCTACACCTTC.

The chain uses TRBV12-3 or TRBV12-4 and TRBJ1-6, with TRBD1 matching over 9 bases. The CDR3 extends over 13 amino acids. The V gene end was trimmed by 5 bases and the J gene end by 11 bases; junction bases not matched to a gene: 4. For the CDR3, the DNA is TGTGCCAGCAGTCTCGGACAGGGGACACCCCTCCACTTT. Translating it yields CASSLGQGTPLHF.

The chain employs TRBV7-3 and TRBJ1-1; D gene uncertain. The CDR3 extends over 12 amino acids. Trimming shortened V by 5 bases and J by 4 bases, and 8 bases separated the two germline ends. Germline values: CDR1 SGHTA, CDR2 FQGTGA. Written as DNA, the CDR3 is TGTGCCAGCAGCCCATGGAGCACTGAAGCTTTCTTT. Protein sequence: CASSPWSTEAFF.

The chain combines TRBV7-9 with TRBJ1-2; a possible D gene is TRBD1 (6 bases). V was trimmed by 2 bases and J by 2 bases, leaving 15 bases between them. This CDR3 is built from 16 residues. Germline V gene lookup returns CDR1 SEHNR and CDR2 FQNEAQ (reference sequence). Here the CDR3 DNA reads TGTGCCAGCAGCTTAAAAACAGGGTCTGGAAACTATGGCTACACCTTC. This codes for CASSLKTGSGNYGYTF.

The V and J genes are TRBV2 and TRBJ2-1, with a tentative D call TRBD2 (5 bases). The CDR3 is 12 amino acids. Per the germline V gene, CDR1 is SNHLY and CDR2 is FYNNEI. Trimming cost V 3 bases and J 8 bases, with 8 bases left between them. CDR3 sequence reads: CASSDQRDEQFF. The DNA for the CDR3 is TGTGCCAGCAGTGACCAGAGGGATGAGCAGTTCTTC. Looking up the rest from reference TRBV2 and TRBJ2-1 gives the full variable domain: EPEVTQTPSHQVTQMGQEVILRCVPISNHLYFYWYRQILGQKVEFLVSFYNNEISEKSEIFDDQFSVERPDGSNFTLKIRSTKLEDSAMYFCASSDQRDEQFFGPGTRLTVL.

This clone was recorded once. V usage is TRBV4-1 and J usage is TRBJ2-7, with D tentatively TRBD1 (6 bases). V shed 1 base and J shed 4 bases, with 8 bases lying between them. The germline CDR1 and CDR2 sequences are MGHRA and YSYEKL. The CDR3 spans 13 residues. This CDR3 is CASSQVGGYEQYF. CDR3 DNA sequence: TGCGCCAGCAGCCAAGTAGGGGGTTACGAGCAGTACTTC.

The V call is TRBV7-2, the J call TRBJ2-1, with D unresolved. Germline assignment: CDR1 SGHTA and CDR2 FQGNSA. V was shortened by 2 bases and J by 0 bases, with 8 bases between the two germline ends. CDR3 length equals 15 residues. CDR3 sequence reads: CASSLFPFSYNEQFF. CDR3 sequence (DNA): TGTGCCAGCAGCTTATTTCCCTTCTCCTACAATGAGCAGTTCTTC.

The sample holds one count of this clone. V and J are TRBV28 and TRBJ2-1; perhaps TRBD1 as D (5 bases). Germline-derived CDR1 and CDR2 are MDHEN and SYDVKM. The germline V and J ends were trimmed by 7 bases and 7 bases, with 8 bases remaining between them. The CDR3 is 11 residues long. The CDR3 loop is CASTGWNEQFF. The CDR3 region has the DNA TGTGCCAGCACAGGGTGGAATGAGCAGTTCTTC.

The chain uses TRBV6-2 or TRBV6-3 and TRBJ1-1, with 10 bases matching TRBD1. Germline V gene data show CDR1 as MNHEY and CDR2 as SVGEGT. This CDR3 has 18 amino acids. V shed 4 bases, J shed 0 bases, and the junction held 11 bases outside the gene matches. In nucleotides, the CDR3 is TGTGCCAGCAGTTTCCCCCCGGGACAGGGGATTATGAACACTGAAGCTTTCTTT. Translation: CASSFPPGQGIMNTEAFF.

The chain uses TRBV5-1 and TRBJ2-7; D is ambiguous. Germline V CDR1 and CDR2: SGHRS, YFSETQ. Trimming pared 4 bases from V and 0 bases from J, leaving 14 bases between. This CDR3 has 15 amino acids. The CDR3 region is CASSPGLLSSYEQYF. Here the CDR3 DNA reads TGCGCCAGCAGCCCTGGTCTCCTGAGCTCCTACGAGCAGTACTTC.

The V gene is TRBV10-2, the J gene TRBJ2-1, with 10 bases that match TRBD2. The CDR3 spans 13 residues. CDR1 and CDR2 from the germline V gene are WSHSY and SAAADI. Trimming at V came to 6 bases and at J to 7 bases, leaving 3 bases not matched to a gene. CDR3 coding DNA: TGCGCCAGCAGCTTAGCGGGGGGTAATGAGCAGTTCTTC. Amino acids: CASSLAGGNEQFF.